This T cell receptor beta chain is from a study of beta chain features in type 1 diabetes. Findings and limits, study-wide: A moderate, significant TCRB CDR3 shortening appeared in type 1 diabetes across four CD4+ subsets.

Investigators reverse transcribed all isolated RNA, so they sequenced expressed TCRB transcripts. Clones were read by immunoSEQ multiplex PCR, and TCRdb kept only the in-frame ones, dropping some. The sample yields about 710,000 clones, 11% to 15% seen once. It was via CD45RO/CCR7/CD25/CD127/CD95/CD27 that CD4+ naive, central memory, regulatory and stem cell-like memory cells were sorted. On this clone: What it binds is not known.

The CDR3 totals 14 residues. J was trimmed by 4 bases and V by 8 bases; bases with no gene match: 3. Looked up from germline, CDR1 is SNHLY and CDR2 is FYNNEI. Sequencing used naive CD4+ T cells from blood. The chain has TRBV2 and TRBJ2-1, with 12 bases identical to TRBD2. This TCR derives from a man aged 18 to 29 with type 1 diabetes. The CDR3 sequence: CASAGLAGYNEQFF. The CDR3, as DNA: TGTGCCAGCGCAGGACTAGCGGGGTACAATGAGCAGTTCTTC.